The entry below gives a single T cell receptor beta chain sequence along with its context. It lacks a known antigen. Base qualities are missing; no much larger clone stands one base away. RNA was extracted with the RNeasy kit and roughly 0.45 to 1 ug was reverse transcribed using random hexamers. TCR beta CDR3 regions were amplified with the immunoSEQ multiplex PCR assay covering 54 Vbeta and 13 Jbeta segments. PCR amplification bias was corrected using a synthetic template baseline for primer optimization and computational correction. In the source study's methods: Reads were assigned to V, D and J genes according to IMGT and analyzed in immunoSEQ Analyzer, with only productive sequences retained. Clonality was computed as one minus Shannon entropy normalized by log2 of the number of productive unique sequences. For each patient and control, public and private clones were evaluated among the 100 most prevalent clones. Clones were defined as Susac-specific if absent from the healthy and MS cohorts, from around 1,100 published viral clones and from other ImmuneACCESS disease sequences. Starting from the raw public reads, TCRdb applied fastp trimming at Q25, assembled clones with MiXCR and retained in-frame beta chains. Here each entry gathers all rows of one CDR3 protein and keeps the most common genes and DNA. What appears here as the V and J calls and clone size reflects TCRdb's work, not the paper's. Counted in this sample were tens of thousands of distinct CDR3 sequences; approximately 96% of them appeared once. The ten largest clones represent approximately 0.62% of the sample.

This specimen comes from a study of CD8 T cells in Susac syndrome (dated by TCRdb to the late 2010s). With regard to the full study: Of the Susac syndrome patients who were sequenced, five or six had clinically active disease and roughly eight were in clinical remission. At the time of blood withdrawal, Susac syndrome patients were either therapy-naive, taking corticosteroids (with some also receiving IVIg), or on IVIg alone. Whether CD8+ T cell activation and differentiation in Susac syndrome was antigen driven was tested using repertoire sequencing. The clonality of the CD8+ T cell repertoire was compared across 12 healthy donors, some 14 Susac syndrome patients and around 16 multiple sclerosis patients.

What the authors observed across the whole study: The number of individuals in the TCR sequencing and HLA analysis was recognized as being relatively small. Clonal expansion was seen in Susac syndrome CD8+ repertoires, peaking in CD8+ TEMRA cells and being greater in clinically active patients than in remitting ones. In the total CD8+ and CD8+ TEMRA repertoires, more than 15 and five Susac-specific public clones, respectively, were identified.

High-throughput TCR beta sequencing profiled peripheral blood CD8+ and CD4+ T cells from healthy donors, Susac syndrome patients and multiple sclerosis patients. The Susac syndrome patients fulfilled recently defined diagnostic criteria for either definite or probable disease. Bulk CD8+ and CD4+ T cells were purified by magnetic negative isolation, while CD8+ TEMRA cells were enriched using FACS. Blood was drawn into EDTA tubes, processed within 24 hours, and PBMCs were isolated by density gradient centrifugation. PBMCs intended for TCR sequencing were cryopreserved in liquid nitrogen and thawed later in a water bath at 37 degrees C. A purity of at least 90% was achieved for sorted or isolated CD4+, CD8+ and CD8+ TEMRA cells. The CDR3 covers 14 residues, taking in both the cysteine and the phenylalanine. Only the CDR3 part of the read is kept: 42 bases, read in frame from the first base. Looking up the germline V gene (reference sequence) yields CDR1 SEHNR and CDR2 FQNEAQ. The trim is 1 base for V and 5 bases for J, with a gap of 9 bases between the germline ends.

This clonotype was sampled from a human donor with Susac syndrome. The sequenced sample consisted of CD8+ T cells from PBMCs. The chain joins TRBV7-9 to TRBJ2-1, and perhaps TRBD2 as D gene, on 5 matching bases. The CDR3 corresponds to CASSLVVGDNEQFF. The nucleotide sequence is TGTGCCAGCAGCTTAGTAGTGGGAGACAATGAGCAGTTCTTC.